The rows below give T cell receptor beta chains drawn from one sample of a study of T cells in localized non-small cell lung cancer. Sequencing was performed with immunoSEQ multiplex PCR; in TCRdb, only in-frame clones are kept and a portion is missing. Of over 1,500 clones in the sample, 20% are singletons; the top ten hold over 9%. The sequenced sample was lung tumor tissue, obtained before any cancer treatment. All receptors come from a female donor at least 60 years old with stage II lung adenocarcinoma. The CDR3 runs from the conserved cysteine through the conserved F or W. D genes are given only for firm matches. Expanded clones are given a class, and other clones once, few, many or no size at all.

V: TRBV19; size: once; D: TRBD1; J: TRBJ2-2; DNA: TGTGCCAGTAGTATAAAGGCAGGGGGCAGAATCACCGGGGAGCTGTTTTTT; CDR3: CASSIKAGGRITGELFF
V: TRBV11-3; size: -; D: TRBD1; J: TRBJ1-4; DNA: TGTGCCAGCAGCTTAAATCCGGGACAGGGGTATGAAAAACTGTTTTTT; CDR3: CASSLNPGQGYEKLFF
V: TRBV9; size: few; D: TRBD1; J: TRBJ1-4; DNA: TGTGCCAGCACGCACAGGGGATTAACTAATGAAAAACTGTTTTTT; CDR3: CASTHRGLTNEKLFF
V: TRBV11-3; size: few; D: -; J: TRBJ2-3; DNA: TGTGCCAGCAGCCCCGGTACTAGCCCTTCTCGAGATACGCAGTATTTT; CDR3: CASSPGTSPSRDTQYF
V: TRBV19; size: few; D: TRBD1; J: TRBJ1-5; DNA: TGTGCCAGTACCTCCCCCCGACAGGGAGGGCAAGGTTTGAGCAATCAGCCCCAGCATTTT; CDR3: CASTSPRQGGQGLSNQPQHF
V: TRBV29-1; size: -; D: TRBD2; J: TRBJ2-1; DNA: TGCAGCGTCAAAGCGGGGGGAGTAAGGAATGAGCAGTTCTTC; CDR3: CSVKAGGVRNEQFF
V: TRBV10-1; size: -; D: -; J: TRBJ2-1; DNA: TGCGCCAGCAGTGACCCCCGACTTCCCTCCTTTGAGGAGCAGTTCTTC; CDR3: CASSDPRLPSFEEQFF
V: TRBV25-1; size: -; D: TRBD1; J: TRBJ2-4; DNA: TGTGCCAGCAGTGACAGGGGGAAAAACATTCAGTACTTC; CDR3: CASSDRGKNIQYF
V: TRBV6-8; size: few; D: -; J: TRBJ1-6; DNA: TGTGCCAGCAGTCCTTCCTCCTATAATTCACCCCTCCACTTT; CDR3: CASSPSSYNSPLHF
V: TRBV9; size: -; D: -; J: TRBJ2-2; DNA: TGTGCCAGCACTGGATCCGGGGCGGTCGGGGAGCTGTTTTTT; CDR3: CASTGSGAVGELFF
V: TRBV14; size: few; D: -; J: TRBJ1-4; DNA: TGTGCCAGCAGTGCGACAAAGGTCAGGGCGGAAGAAAAACTGTTTTTT; CDR3: CASSATKVRAEEKLFF
V: TRBV11-3; size: medium-sized; D: -; J: TRBJ2-3; DNA: TGTGCCAGCAGCAGCAGAATCGATAGCACAGATACGCAGTATTTT; CDR3: CASSSRIDSTDTQYF
V: TRBV11-3; size: medium-sized; D: -; J: TRBJ1-1; DNA: TGTGCCAGCAGCTCCGGGTGGATGAACACTGAAGCTTTCTTT; CDR3: CASSSGWMNTEAFF
V: TRBV28; size: -; D: TRBD1; J: TRBJ1-2; DNA: TGTGCCAGCAGTCCCACGGGACAGGGAAGGGGTGGCTACACCTTC; CDR3: CASSPTGQGRGGYTF
V: TRBV9; size: few; D: -; J: TRBJ2-2; DNA: TGTGCCAGCAGCCCTCGGGACACAAACACCGGGGAGCTGTTTTTT; CDR3: CASSPRDTNTGELFF
V: TRBV6-8; size: few; D: TRBD2; J: TRBJ2-1; DNA: TGTGCCAGCACCGCCCGGACGGGAAGCGGGAGGCTTTACAATGAGCAGTTCTTC; CDR3: CASTARTGSGRLYNEQFF
V: TRBV30; size: -; D: -; J: TRBJ1-5; DNA: TGTGCCTGGAGTGAGACAGGTATTGACAATCAGCCCCAGCATTTT; CDR3: CAWSETGIDNQPQHF
V: TRBV9; size: large; D: -; J: TRBJ1-1; DNA: TGTGCCAGCAGCCTCCGGGGTCAGGCGCAAGAAGCTTTCTTT; CDR3: CASSLRGQAQEAFF
V: TRBV15; size: -; D: TRBD1; J: TRBJ1-6; DNA: TGTGCCACCAGCAGAACAGGGGCCGGGGATTCACCCCTCCACTTT; CDR3: CATSRTGAGDSPLHF
V: TRBV18; size: -; D: -; J: TRBJ2-1; DNA: TGTGCCAGCTCACCTTTCTACAATGAGCAGTTCTTC; CDR3: CASSPFYNEQFF
V: TRBV6-7; size: -; D: TRBD1; J: TRBJ1-5; DNA: TGTGCCAGCAGTTCTACCTACCCCCGGGACAGAGCTAATCAGCCCCAGCATTTT; CDR3: CASSSTYPRDRANQPQHF
V: TRBV11-3; size: -; D: -; J: TRBJ2-2; DNA: TGTGCCAGCAGTCCTAGCCTGGGATACACCGGGGAGCTGTTTTTT; CDR3: CASSPSLGYTGELFF
V: TRBV15; size: -; D: -; J: TRBJ1-6; DNA: TGTGCCACCAGCCCTCATTTTCCTGGGTACTTTAATTCACCCCTCCACTTT; CDR3: CATSPHFPGYFNSPLHF
V: TRBV19; size: few; D: -; J: TRBJ2-1; DNA: TGTGCCAGTAGTTTGCGGGATACCTACAATGAGCAGTTCTTC; CDR3: CASSLRDTYNEQFF
V: TRBV19; size: -; D: TRBD1; J: TRBJ1-5; DNA: TGTGCCAGTAGTCCTCGACAGGGTGCAGGGTGGAACCAGCCCCAGCATTTT; CDR3: CASSPRQGAGWNQPQHF
V: TRBV11-3; size: -; D: -; J: TRBJ1-1; DNA: TGTGCCAGCAGCCAAGTAAGGGGAAATACTGAAGCTTTCTTT; CDR3: CASSQVRGNTEAFF
V: TRBV6-8; size: -; D: TRBD1; J: TRBJ1-5; DNA: TGTGCCAGCAGTGGGACAGGGGGAAATCAGCCCCAGCATTTT; CDR3: CASSGTGGNQPQHF
V: TRBV15; size: few; D: TRBD2; J: TRBJ2-1; DNA: TGTGCCACCAGCAGAGACGACGGGAGGGTCTACAATGAGCAGTTCTTC; CDR3: CATSRDDGRVYNEQFF